This T cell receptor beta chain was recorded in a study of blood T cell repertoires in COVID-19 (dated by TCRdb to about 2020). Notes on the research overall: Samples from collaborators originated in the United States, Italy and Spain and spanned both the acute and convalescent phases of COVID-19. The material from the prospective study consisted of cDNA or gDNA derived from T cells, B-cell-depleted T cells, or PBMCs. The dataset comprised deeply sampled blood TCRbeta repertoires from subjects exposed to, actively infected with, or recovered from COVID-19. The repertoires were released in a freely available public database meant as a resource for research on the immune response to SARS-CoV-2. Samples were obtained from the ongoing ImmuneRACE study (first 160 participants) and from over a thousand subjects provided by 6 global collaborators. Nearly every sample came with metadata listing a de-identified subject ID, COVID-19 status, age in years and sex. Where available, HLA class I and class II types were obtained from metadata supplied by the sample provider rather than from assay-based typing.

Note on this clone: The specificity of this receptor is unknown. It has no much larger one-base neighbor in the sample; base qualities were not kept.

In Seattle, one collaborating source enrolled patients while the infection was active and tracked those patients longitudinally over the course of disease. Collaborating institutions collected whole blood in K2EDTA tubes following their own protocols. For TCRbeta analysis, collaborators shipped samples as frozen whole blood, isolated PBMCs, or DNA extracted from either of those sample types. Overall study outcomes, separate from this receptor: How much clinical and demographic metadata was included differed by source and by participant, and the metadata was provided uncurated.

TCRbeta CDR3 regions were amplified from genomic DNA by means of the immunoSEQ Assay, a bias-controlled multiplex PCR. Per the source publication's procedure: Within the assay, amplification of reference gene primers was used to estimate how many nucleated cells each sample contained. To quantify the absolute abundance of each unique TCRbeta CDR3 rearrangement, sequence reads were collapsed and filtered. For each sample, productive Simpson clonality was calculated as the square root of Simpson's diversity index across productive rearrangements. TCRdb stores this immuneACCESS table with in-frame sequences only. Part of the clones is absent; in the studies checked, under half of the shortfall reflects unresolved V genes, and no reason is known for the rest. V, J and clone size were drawn from that table, and D and trimming were deduced from the DNA. The table for this sample lists tens of thousands of clones; around 86% of them were counted only once. The ten largest make up about 5% of the sample.

CDR1 and CDR2 were assigned from the germline V gene (reference sequence) as LGHDT and YNNKEL. The CDR3 covers 13 residues, taking in both the cysteine and the phenylalanine. Left in the record is the CDR3 DNA by itself, 39 bases read in frame from the first base. V sheds 1 base and J sheds 3 bases, leaving 5 bases between their ends. Sequenced material: peripheral blood. Rearrangement joined TRBV3-1 (or the pseudogene TRBV3-2) to TRBJ2-3; no confident D gene assignment can be made. This receptor was obtained from a man aged 60 to 75 with COVID-19, enrolled during active disease. CDR3 protein: CASSQGGTDTQYF. The nucleotide sequence is TGTGCCAGCAGCCAAGGAGGAACAGATACGCAGTATTTT.